These 4 T cell receptor beta chains came from one sample sequenced in a study of shared clonotypes between healthy human individuals. Generated by immunoSEQ multiplex PCR, the TCRdb table keeps only in-frame clones and is missing some. The sample contains 740,000 or so clones, around 73% of which appear only once. The sample consisted of memory CD4+ T cells sorted from blood. Subset meaning: CD45RA-negative fraction. These receptor sequences come from a woman aged 25 to 45 in good health.

This clone was found a few times. The V call is TRBV2, the J call TRBJ1-5; no reliable D call. Germline CDR1 is SNHLY and CDR2 is FYNNEI. This CDR3 contains 14 residues. V lost 2 bases and J lost 3, with 8 bases in between. The CDR3 region is CASSERLPNQPQHF. Here the CDR3 DNA reads TGTGCCAGCAGTGAACGGCTACCCAATCAGCCCCAGCATTTT.

The V call is TRBV18, the J call TRBJ2-3; 7 nucleotides align to TRBD1. This CDR3 is built from 14 residues. Trimming took 3 bases from V and 5 from J; bases not matched to a gene: 5. Germline values: CDR1 KGHSH, CDR2 LQKENI. CDR3 nucleotide sequence: TGTGCCAGCTCACCGGGACAGCCCGGAGATACGCAGTATTTT. Translation gives CASSPGQPGDTQYF.

This clone was found many times. The V gene is TRBV15, the J gene TRBJ2-1, with D hard to call. From germline, CDR1 is LNHNV and CDR2 YYDKDF (reference sequence). The CDR3 length is 13 residues. The germline V and J ends were trimmed by 3 bases and 1 base, with 4 bases remaining between them. CDR3 DNA: TGTGCCACCAGCAGGGAATCCTACAATGAGCAGTTCTTC. Residues: CATSRESYNEQFF.

This clone is a singleton in its sample. CDR3 in DNA: TGCGCCAGCAGCCAACCCGGACTAGCGGGAGTTGAGCAGTTCTTC. Protein: CASSQPGLAGVEQFF. J is TRBJ2-1 and V is TRBV4-1; 13 positions match TRBD2. The CDR3 length is 15 residues. V lost 2 bases and J lost 9; bases outside the gene matches: 4. Germline assignment: CDR1 MGHRA and CDR2 YSYEKL.